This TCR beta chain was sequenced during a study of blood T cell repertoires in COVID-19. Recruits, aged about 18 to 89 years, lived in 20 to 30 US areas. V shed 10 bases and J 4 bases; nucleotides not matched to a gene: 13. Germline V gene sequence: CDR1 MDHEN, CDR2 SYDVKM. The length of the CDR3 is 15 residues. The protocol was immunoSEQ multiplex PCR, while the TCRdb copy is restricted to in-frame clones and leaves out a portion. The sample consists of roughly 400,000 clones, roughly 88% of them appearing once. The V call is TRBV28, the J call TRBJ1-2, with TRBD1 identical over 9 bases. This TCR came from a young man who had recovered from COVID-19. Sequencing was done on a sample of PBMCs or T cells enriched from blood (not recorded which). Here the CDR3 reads CATKSWTGDSYGYTF. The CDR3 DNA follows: TGTGCCACCAAGTCCTGGACAGGGGATAGCTATGGCTACACCTTC.